Each of the 18 T cell receptor beta chains below was sequenced from the same sample in a study of graft-versus-host responses after intestinal transplantation. Measured with immunoSEQ multiplex PCR; TCRdb has only the in-frame clones, and not every one. This sample has around 50,000 clones, with 85% to 90% found just once. The sample here was PBMCs, taken 26 days after transplant. The receptors come from a human patient who received an intestinal transplant, so some T cells may come from the graft donor.

CDR3 nucleotides: TGTGCCAGCAGCGGGGGGGACAGGGGAGGTAATGAGCAGTTCTTC. Translation gives CASSGGDRGGNEQFF. The V gene is TRBV9, the J gene TRBJ2-1, with 10 bases that match TRBD1. The CDR3 extends over 15 amino acids. V lost 3 bases, J lost 7 bases, and 7 bases stayed unmatched. Germline V gene lookup returns CDR1 SGDLS and CDR2 YYNGEE.

This chain joins TRBV28 and TRBJ1-5; D not resolved. CDR1 and CDR2 (germline): MDHEN, SYDVKM. Trimming took 3 bases from V and 6 from J, leaving 15 bases between them. The CDR3 loop spans 15 amino acids. The CDR3 DNA follows: TGTGCCAGCAGTTTTGATCTATCCGTCGGTCAGCCCCAGCATTTT. Its translation is CASSFDLSVGQPQHF.

J is TRBJ2-6 and V is TRBV21-1; the listed D gene, TRBD2, was not tested against the DNA. TRBV21-1 is assigned pseudogene status. This CDR3 has 19 amino acids. The CDR3 bases are TGTGCCAGCACCAAGGGCCCACTAGCGGGACCCTCTGGGGCCAACGTCCTGACTTTC. As protein: CASTKGPLAGPSGANVLTF.

The gene calls are TRBV11-1 and TRBJ2-7; D not resolved. The CDR3 runs to 11 residues. Between the trimmed V and J ends, which lost 5 bases and 5 bases, there was a span of 7 bases. In germline, CDR1 is SGHAT, CDR2 FQDESV (reference sequence). CDR3: CASSLQDEQYF. The DNA of the CDR3 is TGTGCCAGCAGCCTGCAGGACGAGCAGTACTTC.

This chain joins TRBV9 and TRBJ2-7, with 8 bases matching TRBD1. The CDR3 extends over 16 amino acids. The germline V gene encodes CDR1 SGDLS and CDR2 YYNGEE. The junction had 9 bases not matched to a gene; V was cut back by 1 base and J by 3 bases. CDR3: CASSVNAQGGHYEQYF. Written as DNA, the CDR3 is TGTGCCAGCAGCGTAAACGCACAGGGGGGCCACTACGAGCAGTACTTC. Based on the CDR3 plus reference TRBV9 and TRBJ2-7, the full variable domain is DSGVTQTPKHLITATGQRVTLRCSPRSGDLSVYWYQQSLDQGLQFLIQYYNGEERAKGNILERFSAQQFPDLHSELNLSSLELGDSALYFCASSVNAQGGHYEQYFGPGTRLTVT.

A single count supports this clone. The chain has TRBV10-1 and TRBJ2-6, with a weak D call TRBD1 (6 bases). Germline CDR1 is WNHNN and CDR2 is SYGVQD (reference sequence). The CDR3 totals 19 residues. The ends were cut back, 4 bases at V and 5 bases at J, with 24 bases in the middle. The CDR3 nucleotides read TGCGCCAGCAGTGCTGGGACAAGATCGCACAAAAGTCGGGCCAACGTCCTGACTTTC. Protein product: CASSAGTRSHKSRANVLTF.

The chain couples TRBV2 to TRBJ1-1, with no clear D. Germline V gives CDR1 SNHLY, CDR2 FYNNEI. V was cut by 5 bases and J by 4 bases, with 14 bases left in between. The CDR3 has 14 amino acids. The CDR3 DNA sequence: TGTGCCAGCAGTACTCTAGGCGGTCCCACTGAAGCTTTCTTT. Translated, it gives CASSTLGGPTEAFF. Based on the CDR3 plus reference TRBV2 and TRBJ1-1, the full variable domain is EPEVTQTPSHQVTQMGQEVILRCVPISNHLYFYWYRQILGQKVEFLVSFYNNEISEKSEIFDDQFSVERPDGSNFTLKIRSTKLEDSAMYFCASSTLGGPTEAFFGQGTRLTVV.

The chain recombines TRBV4-1 with TRBJ1-2, with 7 nucleotides matching TRBD1. Germline assignment: CDR1 MGHRA and CDR2 YSYEKL. V lost 1 base to trimming and J lost 1 base; unmatched junction nucleotides: 3. The CDR3 is 15 amino acids. The CDR3 DNA follows: TGCGCCAGCAGCCAAGTAGGGGACAGTAACTATGGCTACACCTTC. This gives the protein CASSQVGDSNYGYTF.

The chain recombines TRBV27 with TRBJ1-1; D remains ambiguous. Trimming stripped 7 bases from V and 0 bases from J, with 15 bases between. Germline V gene lookup returns CDR1 MNHEY and CDR2 SMNVEV (reference sequence). The CDR3 has 15 amino acids. The CDR3 nucleotides read TGTGCCAGCATGATTACGTCCAGTCTGAACACTGAAGCTTTCTTT. This codes for CASMITSSLNTEAFF.

V and J are TRBV5-1 and TRBJ2-7; possibly TRBD1 for D (5 bases). CDR3 size: 15 residues. In germline, CDR1 is SGHRS, CDR2 YFSETQ. The V gene lost 4 bases and the J gene lost 5 bases, with 19 bases spanning the gap. The CDR3 DNA reads TGCGCCAGCAGCCCCGGCAGGGAAGCTGGGGACGAGCAGTACTTC. It encodes CASSPGREAGDEQYF.

V gene TRBV6-5 combines with J gene TRBJ1-1, with D maybe TRBD1 (5 bases). CDR3 length equals 11 residues. The germline V gene has CDR1 MNHEY and CDR2 SVGAGI. Trimming cost V 8 bases and J 5 bases, with 9 bases left between them. Here the CDR3 reads CASFGGTEAFF. The CDR3 DNA sequence: TGTGCCAGCTTCGGGGGGACTGAAGCTTTCTTT.

In the case of this clone: Compared with germline, one end of the junction differs, possibly owing to a read error. The chain links TRBV9 to TRBJ1-3; D remains unclear. The germline V gene has CDR1 SGDLS and CDR2 YYNGEE. The CDR3 contains 15 residues. The CDR3 coding sequence is TGTGCCGGCAGCCCCCCTGCGGGGAACGGAAACACCATATATTTT. This codes for CAGSPPAGNGNTIYF.

The V call is TRBV28, the J call TRBJ2-5, with TRBD2 matching 8 bases. The ends lost 5 bases at V and 5 bases at J; junction bases unmatched: 13. Germline-derived CDR1 and CDR2 are MDHEN and SYDVKM. The length of the CDR3 is 16 residues. The chain's CDR3 is CASSPPVGGAAETQYF. The CDR3 DNA is TGTGCCAGCAGTCCTCCAGTCGGGGGGGCCGCGGAGACCCAGTACTTC.

This clone was seen just once. The chain combines TRBV5-4 with TRBJ2-1, with 8 bases identical to TRBD1. The CDR3 totals 16 residues. CDR1 and CDR2 from the germline V gene are SGHNT and YYREEE (reference sequence). J gave up 6 bases and V 0 bases, and 8 bases lay outside the gene matches. CDR3 loop: CASSLAGGLLSNEQFF. As DNA, the CDR3 is TGTGCCAGCAGCTTGGCAGGGGGCCTGTTATCCAATGAGCAGTTCTTC.

This chain links TRBV6-1 with TRBJ2-3, with 10 nucleotides matching TRBD2. Unmatched junction bases numbered 5, after V lost 7 bases and J lost 1 base. Germline assignment: CDR1 MNHNS and CDR2 SASEGT. This CDR3 comprises 15 residues. The CDR3 region is CASKRGTSGTDTQYF. CDR3 nucleotides: TGTGCCAGCAAGAGAGGGACTAGCGGCACAGATACGCAGTATTTT.

The chain links TRBV7-3 to TRBJ2-7, with D possibly being TRBD1 (6 bases). Trimming left V 5 bases short and J 7 bases short, with 15 bases between. The CDR3 totals 13 residues. Germline V gene lookup returns CDR1 SGHTA and CDR2 FQGTGA. In nucleotides, the CDR3 is TGTGCCAGCAGCGAGGGACATAAGGGAGAGCAGTACTTC. It encodes CASSEGHKGEQYF. The full variable domain, with the rest looked up from reference TRBV7-3 and TRBJ2-7, is GAGVSQTPSNKVTEKGKYVELRCDPISGHTALYWYRQSLGQGPEFLIYFQGTGAADDSGLPNDRFFAVRPEGSVSTLKIQRTERGDSAVYLCASSEGHKGEQYFGPGTRLTVT.

The chain combines TRBV5-1 with TRBJ1-1; D call uncertain. Looked up from germline, CDR1 is SGHRS and CDR2 is YFSETQ. The CDR3 consists of 18 residues. The ends were cut back, 0 bases at V and 0 bases at J, with 18 bases in the middle. CDR3 amino acids: CASSLGEGSRLMNTEAFF. Here the CDR3 DNA reads TGCGCCAGCAGCTTGGGGGAGGGATCACGTCTCATGAACACTGAAGCTTTCTTT.

Written as DNA, the CDR3 is TGTGCCAGTAGTCCGGGGACAGGGGGCGAGTCGATCTATGGCTACACCTTC. Protein product: CASSPGTGGESIYGYTF. The chain employs TRBV19 and TRBJ1-2; 12 bases map to TRBD1. The trim removed 5 bases at V and 4 bases at J, leaving 11 bases unmatched. The CDR3 contains 17 residues. Per germline, CDR1 LNHDA and CDR2 SQIVND (reference sequence).